The present T cell receptor (beta chain) was sequenced within a study of blood T cell repertoires in COVID-19. This clone is a singleton in its sample. The table came from immunoSEQ multiplex PCR; TCRdb's copy has only in-frame clones and leaves some out. The sample has about 58,000 clones, roughly 84% seen once. Trimming took 1 base from V and 7 from J; bases not matched to a gene: 9. The CDR3 extends over 16 amino acids. Germline loops: CDR1 SGHVS, CDR2 FQNEAQ. The V gene is TRBV7-8, the J gene TRBJ1-5, with 8 bases lining up with TRBD1. This clonotype originated in a man aged 45-65 years with COVID-19, enrolled during active disease. Sequences were obtained from peripheral blood. CDR3 DNA sequence: TGTGCCAGCAGCTTAGGCCCCCAGGGGGCCGGGCAGCCCCAGCATTTT. Protein sequence: CASSLGPQGAGQPQHF.